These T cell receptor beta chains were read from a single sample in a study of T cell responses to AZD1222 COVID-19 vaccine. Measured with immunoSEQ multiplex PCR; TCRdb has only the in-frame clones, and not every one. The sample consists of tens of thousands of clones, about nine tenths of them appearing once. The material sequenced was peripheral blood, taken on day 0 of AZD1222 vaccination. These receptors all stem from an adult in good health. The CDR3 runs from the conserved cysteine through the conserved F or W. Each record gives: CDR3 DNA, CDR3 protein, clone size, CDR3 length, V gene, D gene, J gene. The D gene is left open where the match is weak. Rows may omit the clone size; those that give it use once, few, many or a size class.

TGTGCCAGTAGTACCGGGACACAGAACACTGAAGCTTTCTTT CASSTGTQNTEAFF NA 14 TRBV19 NA TRBJ1-1
TGTGCCAGCAGTTACTTGGCGCAAAAGAACACTGAAGCTTTCTTT CASSYLAQKNTEAFF NA 15 TRBV6-6 NA TRBJ1-1
TGCGCCAGCAGCCCCGGAAGGACAGGTCTGAACACTGAAGCTTTCTTT CASSPGRTGLNTEAFF NA 16 TRBV5-1 TRBD1 TRBJ1-1
TGTGCCAGCAGCATGAGAGCGCCCACTGAAGCTTTCTTT CASSMRAPTEAFF NA 13 TRBV12-3/TRBV12-4 NA TRBJ1-1
TGCAGCGTTGTATTAGCGGGTTACACCGGGGAGCTGTTTTTT CSVVLAGYTGELFF NA 14 TRBV29-1 TRBD2 TRBJ2-2
TGTGCCAGCATATCTGGACGAAGCGGGGGGGGATACGAGCAGTACTTC CASISGRSGGGYEQYF NA 16 TRBV28 TRBD2 TRBJ2-7
TGTGCCAGCAGCTTACCGGACGTCTCCTACGAGCAGTACTTC CASSLPDVSYEQYF NA 14 TRBV7-9 NA TRBJ2-7
TGTGCCAGTTCTTTAGGAGGCGGTGGAAACACCATATATTTT CASSLGGGGNTIYF few 14 TRBV25-1 NA TRBJ1-3
TGTGCCAGCAAAGGGGAAGGGGATACGCAGTATTTT CASKGEGDTQYF NA 12 TRBV6-1 NA TRBJ2-3
TGCGCCAGCAGGCCCGGGAGTTCGGGCTACAATGAGCAGTTCTTC CASRPGSSGYNEQFF NA 15 TRBV5-1 NA TRBJ2-1
TGCGCCAGCAGCCCCGGGGACAGGGACCACGAGCAGTACTTC CASSPGDRDHEQYF once 14 TRBV5-1 TRBD1 TRBJ2-7
TGCGCCAGCAGCCGCGAGGAGGCAAACACTGAAGCTTTCTTT CASSREEANTEAFF NA 14 TRBV5-1 NA TRBJ1-1
TGTGCCTGGAGTACGGCAGGGGGGACTTACGAGCAGTACTTC CAWSTAGGTYEQYF NA 14 TRBV30 NA TRBJ2-7
TGTGCCAGCAGTCCCGGACAGCTTCAAGGCTACACCTTC CASSPGQLQGYTF NA 13 TRBV12-3/TRBV12-4 NA TRBJ1-2
TGCGCCAGCAGGAGGACAGGTATCCAAGAGACCCAGTACTTC CASRRTGIQETQYF once 14 TRBV5-1 TRBD1 TRBJ2-5
TGCGCCAGCAGCCACAAAGTGAACACTGAAGCTTTCTTT CASSHKVNTEAFF NA 13 TRBV5-1 NA TRBJ1-1
TGTGCCAGCAGTTTTTTAACCTACGAGCAGTACTTC CASSFLTYEQYF NA 12 TRBV28 NA TRBJ2-7
TGTGCCAGCAGTCAACAGGGGGACTATGGCTACACCTTC CASSQQGDYGYTF NA 13 TRBV2 TRBD1 TRBJ1-2
TGCGCCAGCAGCTTGATACTAGCGGGGGGAAACGGGGAGCAGTTCTTC CASSLILAGGNGEQFF NA 16 TRBV5-1 TRBD2 TRBJ2-1
TGTGCCAGCAGCAGCGCAGGGGGCGGTGGCACTGAAGCTTTCTTT CASSSAGGGGTEAFF NA 15 TRBV6-5 TRBD1 TRBJ1-1
TGTGCCAGCAGTTCCGGGACAGGGGTCTATGGCTACACCTTC CASSSGTGVYGYTF few 14 TRBV28 TRBD1 TRBJ1-2
TGTGCCAGCAGCCTAGCGGACAGGGACTATGGCTACACCTTC CASSLADRDYGYTF few 14 TRBV28 TRBD1 TRBJ1-2
TGTGCCAGCACGGTGGTTAGCGGGGGCTCCTACGAGCAGTACTTC CASTVVSGGSYEQYF NA 15 TRBV6-5 TRBD2 TRBJ2-7
TGTGCCTGGGTGGGGTCCCTCGGGGCCAACGTCCTGACTTTC CAWVGSLGANVLTF NA 14 TRBV30 NA TRBJ2-6
TGTGCCAGCAGCTCCGCAACAGCCGGGACAGGGGGCGAGCAGTACTTC CASSSATAGTGGEQYF NA 16 TRBV7-8 TRBD1 TRBJ2-7
TGCGCCAGCAGCTGGACAGGGTGGTCTGAAGCTTTCTTT CASSWTGWSEAFF NA 13 TRBV5-1 TRBD1 TRBJ1-1
TGTGCCACCAGCAGAGAGTGGGAGACCCAGTACTTC CATSREWETQYF NA 12 TRBV15 NA TRBJ2-5
TGCGCCAGCAGCTTGGAGGCGGGGGCCTCCTACGAGCAGTACTTC CASSLEAGASYEQYF NA 15 TRBV5-1 NA TRBJ2-7
TGTGCCAGCAATGAGGCTTACACTGAAGCTTTCTTT CASNEAYTEAFF NA 12 TRBV2 NA TRBJ1-1
TGCGCCAGCAGCCTTGGACATGGCTACACCTTC CASSLGHGYTF NA 11 TRBV4-1 NA TRBJ1-2
TGTGCCACCAGTGAGGGGGCTGGGGCTGAAGCTTTCTTT CATSEGAGAEAFF few 13 TRBV24-1 NA TRBJ1-1
TGTGCCAGCACCCCCCTAGCGGGGGGAGAGACCCAGTACTTC CASTPLAGGETQYF NA 14 TRBV6-5 TRBD2 TRBJ2-5
TGTGCCACCAGTAAGGTCACGGATTCACCCCTCCACTTT CATSKVTDSPLHF NA 13 TRBV6-2/TRBV6-3 NA TRBJ1-6
TGCAGCGTTGAGCCACAGGGCGGAAATCAGCCCCAGCATTTT CSVEPQGGNQPQHF NA 14 TRBV29-1 NA TRBJ1-5
TGTGCCAGCAGTGAGGGGCTAGCGGGAACTCGCACAGATACGCAGTATTTT CASSEGLAGTRTDTQYF NA 17 TRBV6-1 TRBD2 TRBJ2-3
TGTGCCAGCAGTACTGGAAACACCATATATTTT CASSTGNTIYF NA 11 TRBV12-3/TRBV12-4 NA TRBJ1-3
TGTGCCAGTACCCCAGCGACTACAGCCCCGAACACTGAAGCTTTCTTT CASTPATTAPNTEAFF few 16 TRBV19 NA TRBJ1-1
TGTGCCAGCAGTCGACAGGGGGCCGGTCAGCCCCAGCATTTT CASSRQGAGQPQHF NA 14 TRBV7-8 TRBD1 TRBJ1-5
TGTGCCTGGACGAAGGGGCTGTATGGCTACACCTTC CAWTKGLYGYTF NA 12 TRBV30 NA TRBJ1-2
TGTGCCATCAGGACAGGGGGCTACGAGCAGTACTTC CAIRTGGYEQYF NA 12 TRBV10-3 TRBD1 TRBJ2-7
TGTGCCAGTGTCAGGGATGCTAATGAAAAACTGTTTTTT CASVRDANEKLFF NA 13 TRBV2 NA TRBJ1-4
TGTGCCAGCAGCTTATGGGAGGGGACTGAAGCTTTCTTT CASSLWEGTEAFF NA 13 TRBV7-2 NA TRBJ1-1
TGTGCCAGCAGCATTACGGTGAAGACTCTCTCCTACGAGCAGTACTTC CASSITVKTLSYEQYF NA 16 TRBV5-6 NA TRBJ2-7
TGTGCCAGCAGTTTGACAGGGAGGGCGGAAACTGAAGCTTTCTTT CASSLTGRAETEAFF NA 15 TRBV28 TRBD1 TRBJ1-1
TGTGCCAGCAGCTTATGGGGACAGAATAGCAATCAGCCCCAGCATTTT CASSLWGQNSNQPQHF NA 16 TRBV7-2 TRBD1 TRBJ1-5
TGTGCCAGCAGCCCCAGCGGGGGGGCGAGGACCTACAATGAGCAGTTCTTC CASSPSGGARTYNEQFF NA 17 TRBV5-6 TRBD2 TRBJ2-1
TGTGCCTGGAGTGGGTGGGGGGCTCAAGAGACCCAGTACTTC CAWSGWGAQETQYF NA 14 TRBV30 NA TRBJ2-5
TGTGCCAGCAGCAGAAGGAGTTCTCGGGAAACTAATGAAAAACTGTTTTTT CASSRRSSRETNEKLFF NA 17 TRBV9 NA TRBJ1-4
TGTGCTAGTGGTTTGGGGGGACAGAATAATGAAAAACTGTTTTTT CASGLGGQNNEKLFF NA 15 TRBV12-5 TRBD1 TRBJ1-4